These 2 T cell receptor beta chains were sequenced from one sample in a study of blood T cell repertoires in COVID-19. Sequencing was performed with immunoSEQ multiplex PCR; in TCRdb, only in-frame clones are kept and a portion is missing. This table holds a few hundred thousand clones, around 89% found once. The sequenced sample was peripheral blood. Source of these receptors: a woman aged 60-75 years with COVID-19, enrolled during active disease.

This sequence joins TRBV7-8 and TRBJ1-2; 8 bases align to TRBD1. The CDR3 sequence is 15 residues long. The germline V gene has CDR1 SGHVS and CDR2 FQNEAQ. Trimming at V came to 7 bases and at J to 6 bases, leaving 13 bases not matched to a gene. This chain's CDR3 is CASTQPRTGLHGYTF. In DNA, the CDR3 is TGTGCCAGCACCCAACCCCGGACAGGGTTGCATGGCTACACCTTC. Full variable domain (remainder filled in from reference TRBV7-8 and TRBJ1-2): GAGVSQSPRYKVAKRGQDVALRCDPISGHVSLFWYQQALGQGPEFLTYFQNEAQLDKSGLPSDRFFAERPEGSVSTLKIQRTQQEDSAVYLCASTQPRTGLHGYTFGSGTRLTVV.

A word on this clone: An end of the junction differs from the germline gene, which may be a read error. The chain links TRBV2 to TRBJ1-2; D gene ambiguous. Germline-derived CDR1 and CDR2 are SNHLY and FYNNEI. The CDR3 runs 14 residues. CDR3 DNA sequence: TGTGCCAGCAGGGAAGCACAGAGTAACTATGGCTACACCTTC. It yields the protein CASREAQSNYGYTF.